This T cell receptor beta chain is from a study of blood T cell repertoires in COVID-19. The V gene lost 1 base and the J gene lost 0 bases, with 7 bases spanning the gap. The CDR3 totals 14 residues. Germline CDR1 is LGHDT and CDR2 is YNNKEL (reference sequence). The table came from immunoSEQ multiplex PCR; TCRdb's copy has only in-frame clones and leaves some out. The sample yields approximately 70,000 clones, 80% to 85% seen once. The source material was peripheral blood. The rearrangement links TRBV3-1 (or the pseudogene TRBV3-2) to TRBJ2-7; D uncertain. This TCR derives from a woman older than 75 with acute or convalescent COVID-19. CDR3 residues: CASSQGSSSYEQYF. The CDR3 nucleotides are TGTGCCAGCAGCCAAGGGTCTAGCTCCTACGAGCAGTACTTC.